Detailed here is one TCR beta chain. Its antigen is not known. The sample originates from a study of cytomegalovirus exposure and HLA in healthy donors. Findings and limits, study-wide: In a later analysis, HLA-associated beta chains showed higher expansion and lower generation probabilities than comparable chains.

The study ran its PCR with 60 Vbeta and 13 Jbeta primers. Repertoires were generated with immunoSEQ multiplex PCR, while TCRdb's copy carries only in-frame clones and drops some. The table records around 150,000 clones, about 70% of them present only once. CDR1 is SEHNR, CDR2 FQNEAQ, per germline (reference sequence). The CDR3 length is 14 residues. V shed 1 base, J shed 7 bases, and the junction held 4 bases outside the gene matches. The TCR comes from a woman in her 40s in good health and CMV-seronegative. V usage is TRBV7-9 and J usage is TRBJ2-3; 8 nucleotides match TRBD1. The source material was PBMCs. The CDR3 here is CASSLGQGAHTQYF. CDR3 DNA sequence: TGTGCCAGCAGCTTAGGCCAGGGGGCCCATACGCAGTATTTT.